The rows below give T cell receptor beta chains drawn from one sample of a study of Graves' ophthalmopathy and Graves' hyperthyroidism. One entry per CDR3 protein results from TCRdb running MiXCR on the multiplex PCR reads. Here the sample spans 260,000 or so distinct CDR3 sequences, about 46% being singletons. The specimen was peripheral blood. The receptors come from an adult man with Graves' ophthalmopathy. Both conserved end residues are part of each CDR3. A D gene is named only where the DNA matches it firmly. Clone sizes are given selectively: once, few, many, or a class where the clone is expanded.

clone size	D gene	V gene	J gene	CDR3 DNA	CDR3 protein
few	TRBD1	TRBV6-1	TRBJ2-5	TGTGCCAGCATTACAGGGACAGCTGCAGAGACCCAGTACTTC	CASITGTAAETQYF
-	TRBD1	TRBV28	TRBJ1-2	TGTGCCAGCAGCACCGGACAGGCCTATGGCTACACCTTC	CASSTGQAYGYTF
-	TRBD2	TRBV7-9	TRBJ2-5	TGTGCCAGCAGCTTAGTCTCGGGAGGAGAGACCCAGTACTTC	CASSLVSGGETQYF
few	TRBD1	TRBV7-9	TRBJ1-2	TGTGCCAGCAGCTTATTGGGACAGGGAATTGGCTACACCTTC	CASSLLGQGIGYTF
-	-	TRBV29-1	TRBJ1-2	TGCAGCGTTGAAGACCTTAATGGCTACACCTTC	CSVEDLNGYTF
-	TRBD2	TRBV7-2	TRBJ2-5	TGTGCCAGCAGCTTAGCCGGGACTAGGTTTGAAGAGACCCAGTACTTC	CASSLAGTRFEETQYF
few	TRBD2	TRBV12-3/TRBV12-4	TRBJ2-6	TGTGCCAGCCGGGAGGGGGGCGGTGGGGCCAACGTCCTGACTTTC	CASREGGGGANVLTF
once	-	TRBV7-9	TRBJ2-7	TGCGCCAGCAGCCCGATTGGCCGAAGCAGAAGCCTATACGAGCAGTACTTC	CASSPIGRSRSLYEQYF
few	TRBD1	TRBV10-2	TRBJ1-5	TGCGCCAGCAGGGAGGGACAGGGGGCTTCACATCAGCCCCAGCATTTT	CASREGQGASHQPQHF
-	TRBD2	TRBV19	TRBJ2-7	TGTGCCAGTAGTATGGACCTAGCGGGAGGCGTATCCTACGAGCAGTACTTC	CASSMDLAGGVSYEQYF
many	TRBD1	TRBV29-1	TRBJ1-2	TGCAGCGCCACCCAGGTTGGACAGGGAGGGGATGGCTACACCTTC	CSATQVGQGGDGYTF
-	-	TRBV12-3/TRBV12-4	TRBJ1-1	TGTGCCAGCAGTGTCTGGACAGAGACCACTGAAGCTTTCTTT	CASSVWTETTEAFF
-	-	TRBV19	TRBJ1-1	TGTGCCAGTAGTATGAGTTGGAGGGGCAGGGTGAACACTGAAGCTTTCTTT	CASSMSWRGRVNTEAFF
few	TRBD1	TRBV19	TRBJ1-2	TGTGCCAGTAGTCCCCGGGACAGGGTCGGCGGCTACACCTTC	CASSPRDRVGGYTF
-	TRBD2	TRBV2	TRBJ2-7	TGTGCCAGCAGGACTAGCGGAACATCCTACGAGCAGTACTTC	CASRTSGTSYEQYF
-	-	TRBV9	TRBJ2-2	TGTGCCAGCAGGGGGACTTTGAACACCGGGGAGCTGTTTTTT	CASRGTLNTGELFF
-	TRBD1	TRBV6-5	TRBJ1-2	TGTGCCAGCAGTTCCCCGGGACAGAAAGTCTACACCTTC	CASSSPGQKVYTF
few	-	TRBV20-1	TRBJ1-5	TGCAGTGCTAGAGATCAGGACGGTCAGCCCCAGCATTTT	CSARDQDGQPQHF
few	TRBD2	TRBV7-2	TRBJ2-5	TGTGCCAGCAGCTTTCTGGTAGCGGGGAGAGAGACCCAGTACTTC	CASSFLVAGRETQYF
few	-	TRBV7-8	TRBJ2-5	TGTGCCAGCAGCGTGAGGTTTAGCGCTCAAGAGACCCAGTACTTC	CASSVRFSAQETQYF
many	TRBD1	TRBV7-3	TRBJ2-7	TGTGCCAGCAGTTACGGACAGGGAAACGAGCAGTACTTC	CASSYGQGNEQYF
-	-	TRBV29-1	TRBJ2-2	TGCAGCGCAATGGCCGGGGAGCTGTTTTTT	CSAMAGELFF
many	-	TRBV19	TRBJ2-5	TGTGCCAGTAGTCTGGGGATGGAGACCCAGTACTTC	CASSLGMETQYF
-	TRBD1	TRBV7-9	TRBJ2-5	TGTGCCAGCAGCGGGGGACAGGGGGCGGGAGAGACCCAGTACTTC	CASSGGQGAGETQYF
-	-	TRBV13	TRBJ1-1	TGCGCCAGCAGCTTGGGACGGAGATCGGACACTGAAGCTTTCTTT	CASSLGRRSDTEAFF
few	-	TRBV29-1	TRBJ2-2	TGCAGCGTTGGAGGAAGTCAGACGAACACCGGGGAGCTGTTTTTT	CSVGGSQTNTGELFF
-	-	TRBV6-1	TRBJ2-5	TGTGCCAGCAGTGTTTTGCAGGGGCCTCTGGAGACCCAGTACTTC	CASSVLQGPLETQYF